This T cell receptor beta chain was observed in a study of cytotoxic CD8 clonotypes in ibrutinib-treated CLL. About this clone itself: The sample contains more than one DNA sequence encoding this CDR3.

The protocol was immunoSEQ multiplex PCR, while the TCRdb copy is restricted to in-frame clones and leaves out a portion. The sample holds about 140,000 clones, approximately 75% seen once. Trimming took off 4 bases at V and 2 bases at J, with 11 bases between the two ends. Germline V gene lookup returns CDR1 MDHEN and CDR2 SYDVKM. The CDR3 is 14 residues long. The source of this sequence is a human donor with chronic lymphocytic leukemia. The material sequenced was PBMCs, taken after 12 months of ibrutinib treatment. V and J are TRBV28 and TRBJ1-1; D is unclear. The CDR3 coding sequence is TGTGCCAGCAGTTCGCCAGGCCAAAACACTGAAGCTTTCTTT. Translated, it gives CASSSPGQNTEAFF.